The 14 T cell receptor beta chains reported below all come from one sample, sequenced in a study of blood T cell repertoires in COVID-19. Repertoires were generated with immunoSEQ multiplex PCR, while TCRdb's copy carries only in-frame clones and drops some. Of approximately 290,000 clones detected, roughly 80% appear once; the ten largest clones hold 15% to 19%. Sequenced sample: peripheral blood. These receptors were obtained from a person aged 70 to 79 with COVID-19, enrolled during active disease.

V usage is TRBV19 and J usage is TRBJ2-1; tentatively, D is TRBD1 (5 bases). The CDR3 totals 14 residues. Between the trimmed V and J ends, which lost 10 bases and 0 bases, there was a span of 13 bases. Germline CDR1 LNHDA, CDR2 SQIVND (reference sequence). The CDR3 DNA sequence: TGTGCCACAAAGGGGCTGAGCTCCTACAATGAGCAGTTCTTC. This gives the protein CATKGLSSYNEQFF. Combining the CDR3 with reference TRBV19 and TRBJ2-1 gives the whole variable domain DGGITQSPKYLFRKEGQNVTLSCEQNLNHDAMYWYRQDPGQGLRLIYYSQIVNDFQKGDIAEGYSVSREKKESFPLTVTSAQKNPTAFYLCATKGLSSYNEQFFGPGTRLTVL.

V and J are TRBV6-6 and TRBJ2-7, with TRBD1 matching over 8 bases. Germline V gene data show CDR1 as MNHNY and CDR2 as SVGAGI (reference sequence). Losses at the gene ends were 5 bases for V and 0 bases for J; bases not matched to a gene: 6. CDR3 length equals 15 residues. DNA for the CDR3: TGTGCCAGCAGTCCCGGGACAGGCTTCTCCTACGAGCAGTACTTC. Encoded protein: CASSPGTGFSYEQYF.

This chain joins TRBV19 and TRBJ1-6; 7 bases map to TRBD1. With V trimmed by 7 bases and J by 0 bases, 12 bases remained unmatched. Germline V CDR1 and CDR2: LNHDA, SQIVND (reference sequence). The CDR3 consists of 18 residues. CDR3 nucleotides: TGTGCCAGTAACAAACGGACAGGACAAAGCTCCTATAATTCACCCCTCCACTTT. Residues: CASNKRTGQSSYNSPLHF.

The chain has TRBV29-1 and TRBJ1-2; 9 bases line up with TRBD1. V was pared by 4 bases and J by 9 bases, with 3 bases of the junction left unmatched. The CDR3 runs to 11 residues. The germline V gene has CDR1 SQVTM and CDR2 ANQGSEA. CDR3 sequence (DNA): TGCAGCGTTGGGGGACAGGGCCGCTACACCTTC. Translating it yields CSVGGQGRYTF.

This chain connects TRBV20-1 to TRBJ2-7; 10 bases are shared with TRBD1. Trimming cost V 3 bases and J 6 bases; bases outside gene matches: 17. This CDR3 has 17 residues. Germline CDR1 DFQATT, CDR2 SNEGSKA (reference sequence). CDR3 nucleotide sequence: TGCAGTGCTAGTTGGGGACAGGGGATTCCTATCTCTTCCGAGCAGTACTTC. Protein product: CSASWGQGIPISSEQYF.

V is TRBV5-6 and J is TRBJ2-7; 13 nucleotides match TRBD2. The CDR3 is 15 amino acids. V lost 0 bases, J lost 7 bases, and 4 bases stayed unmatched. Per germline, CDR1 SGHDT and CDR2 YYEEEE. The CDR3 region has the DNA TGTGCCAGCAGCTTGGCACTAGCGGGAGGGGATGAGCAGTACTTC. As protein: CASSLALAGGDEQYF.

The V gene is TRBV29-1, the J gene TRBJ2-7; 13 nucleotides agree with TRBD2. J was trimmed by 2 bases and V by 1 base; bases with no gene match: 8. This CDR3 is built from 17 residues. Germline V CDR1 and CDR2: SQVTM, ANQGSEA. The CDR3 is CSVEVRLGLAGAYEQYF. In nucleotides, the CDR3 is TGCAGCGTTGAAGTTAGGCTAGGACTAGCGGGGGCCTACGAGCAGTACTTC.

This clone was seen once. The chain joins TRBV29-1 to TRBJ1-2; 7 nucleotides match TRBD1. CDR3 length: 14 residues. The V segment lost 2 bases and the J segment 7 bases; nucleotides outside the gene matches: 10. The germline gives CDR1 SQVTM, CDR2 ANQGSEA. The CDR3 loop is CSVEKGTAAGGYTF. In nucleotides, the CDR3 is TGCAGCGTTGAAAAAGGGACAGCTGCTGGTGGCTACACCTTC.

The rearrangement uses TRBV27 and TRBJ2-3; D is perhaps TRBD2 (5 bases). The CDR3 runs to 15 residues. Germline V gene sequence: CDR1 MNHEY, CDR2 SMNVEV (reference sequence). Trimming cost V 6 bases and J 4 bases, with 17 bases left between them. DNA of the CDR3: TGTGCCAGCAGCATCGGACTGGGCCCCTCAGATACGCAGTATTTT. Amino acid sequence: CASSIGLGPSDTQYF.

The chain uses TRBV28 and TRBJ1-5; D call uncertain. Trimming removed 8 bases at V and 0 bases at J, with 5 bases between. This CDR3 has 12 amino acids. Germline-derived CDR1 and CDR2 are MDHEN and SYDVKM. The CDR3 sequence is CASEYSNQPQHF. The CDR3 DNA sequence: TGTGCCAGCGAGTATAGCAATCAGCCCCAGCATTTT.

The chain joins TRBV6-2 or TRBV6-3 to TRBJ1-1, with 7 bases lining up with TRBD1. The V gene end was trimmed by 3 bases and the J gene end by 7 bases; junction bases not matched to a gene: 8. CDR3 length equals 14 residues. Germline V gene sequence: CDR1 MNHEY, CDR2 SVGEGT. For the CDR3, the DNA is TGTGCCAGCAGTTATCAGGGGGTTATGAATGAAGCTTTCTTT. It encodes CASSYQGVMNEAFF.

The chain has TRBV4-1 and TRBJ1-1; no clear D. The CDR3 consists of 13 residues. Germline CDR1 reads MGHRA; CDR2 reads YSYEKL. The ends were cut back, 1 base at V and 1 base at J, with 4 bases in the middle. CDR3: CASSQASNTEAFF. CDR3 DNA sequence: TGCGCCAGCAGCCAAGCGTCGAACACTGAAGCTTTCTTT.

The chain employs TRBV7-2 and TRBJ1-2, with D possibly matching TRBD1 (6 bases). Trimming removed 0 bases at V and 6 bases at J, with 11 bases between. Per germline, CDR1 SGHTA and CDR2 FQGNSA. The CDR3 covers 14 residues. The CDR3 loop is CASSLAPRTDGYTF. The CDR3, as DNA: TGTGCCAGCAGCTTAGCCCCCCGGACAGATGGCTACACCTTC.

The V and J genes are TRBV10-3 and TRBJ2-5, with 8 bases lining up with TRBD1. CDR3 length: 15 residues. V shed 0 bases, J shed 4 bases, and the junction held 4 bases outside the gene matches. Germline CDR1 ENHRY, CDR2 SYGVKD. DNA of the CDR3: TGTGCCATCAGTGAGTCGTCAGGGGGCCGAGAGACCCAGTACTTC. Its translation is CAISESSGGRETQYF.